Listed below are T cell receptor beta chains from one sample, sequenced in a study of shared clonotypes between healthy human individuals. Generated by immunoSEQ multiplex PCR, the TCRdb table keeps only in-frame clones and is missing some. The sample lists fewer than 1.8 million clones, approximately 98.5% occurring once. Sequenced material: naive CD4+ T cells sorted from blood. These receptors came from a man aged 25-45 years in good health. CDR3s include the opening cysteine and the closing phenylalanine or tryptophan. D genes are given only for firm matches.

- TRBV29-1 CSVGRGQETQYF
- TRBV11-2 CASSIRRGEVEQFF
- TRBV4-1 CASSGGSTALYGYTF
- TRBV11-3 CASSRSRSDTQYF
TRBD1 TRBV29-1 CSVATGTGFYEQYF
- TRBV29-1 CSVPAPVIMNTEAFF
TRBD2 TRBV18 CASSPDKAPGLVGPYNEQFF
- TRBV5-4 CASSTPEADTDTQYF
- TRBV7-6 CASSLVQGSNNEQFF
- TRBV7-9 CASSLARALRRETQYF
- TRBV6-1 CASSEALAFWGQETQYF
- TRBV19 CASRQENQPQHF
- TRBV2 CASSDHSNQETQYF
- TRBV2 CASSLWTEAFF
- TRBV9 CASSVRGGNLNTGELFF
TRBD1 TRBV9 CASSVGSQQGAAEAFF
- TRBV30 CAWKSTWDANQPQHF
- TRBV5-6 CASSLGPNTGELFF
- TRBV5-1 CASSLVGPTRGNTIYF
- TRBV2 CASSVEGRGTEAFF
TRBD2 TRBV12-5 CASGLVQAGGTYNEQFF
- TRBV28 CASRSGGNQPQHF
- TRBV9 CASSVAVGPPYNEQFF
- TRBV15 CATSRDLGGFNEQYF
- TRBV2 CASSGQGFYYEQYF
TRBD2 TRBV9 CASSVSGRTETQYF
TRBD2 TRBV9 CASSVESGRASGELFF
- TRBV7-9 CASSRGGFGLVGAGELFF
- TRBV6-1 CASSEPHLNTEAFF
- TRBV5-6 CASSLGTALRKLFF
TRBD2 TRBV29-1 CSVRTSGQETQYF
- TRBV6-1 CASSDYTGPSDEQYF
- TRBV30 CAWSVRGNTEAFF
- TRBV18 CASSPRGYEQYF
- TRBV20-1 CSAGSDQPQHF
- TRBV7-9 CASSPSSVGGYTF
- TRBV18 CASSPSGPINNEQFF
- TRBV11-2 CASSSYEQYF
TRBD2 TRBV6-5 CASHQSREGEQFF
- TRBV18 CASSTTALGGVVLETQYF
TRBD2 TRBV11-2 CASSPPSPGLEVNEQFF
- TRBV27 CASSLRRTRGTGELFF
TRBD1 TRBV7-2 CASSRDRLGGNTIYF
TRBD1 TRBV15 CATSRVGQGRTYNEQFF
TRBD1 TRBV7-9 CASSSWTGGAYEQYF
- TRBV21-1 CASSKDFTSGRVVKSETQYF
- TRBV11-2 CASSLASAYNEQFF